This T cell receptor beta chain was captured in a study of T cell responses to AZD1222 COVID-19 vaccine. Broader study findings: Clonal diversity may have been underestimated, and the donors were mostly white British, with more females than males.

Only in-frame clones appear in the TCRdb table, and some are missing; sequencing was by immunoSEQ multiplex PCR. The top ten hold 1.5% to 2% of the sample, which has some 130,000 clones, roughly 90% seen once. For this clone: Its antigen is currently unknown.

The receptor was isolated from an adult in good health. The input for sequencing was peripheral blood, taken on day 0 of AZD1222 vaccination.

The CDR3 spells CASSYRLAGGNNEQFF. Written as DNA, the CDR3 is TGTGCCAGCAGTTACCGACTAGCGGGAGGGAACAATGAGCAGTTCTTC. The chain uses TRBV6-6 and TRBJ2-1; 14 bases map to TRBD2. The length of the CDR3 is 16 residues. The ends lost 2 bases at V and 5 bases at J; junction bases unmatched: 2. Germline values: CDR1 MNHNY, CDR2 SVGAGI (reference sequence).